There are a few counts of the clone carrying this T cell receptor (beta chain). Its target is unknown. Assay: immunoSEQ multiplex PCR; the TCRdb copy retains only in-frame clones and omits some. The sample yields 20,000 to 30,000 clones, about 70% seen once. This entry belongs to a study of vaccination effects on CD4 cells after COVID-19. The CDR3 extends over 13 amino acids. V was cut by 4 bases and J by 5 bases, with 12 bases left in between. Germline V gene sequence: CDR1 SGHRS, CDR2 YFSETQ. Sequencing followed a ViraFEST assay step that expanded antigen-specific CD4+ T cells with viral peptide pools. Following culture for under 12 days, CD4+ T cells were isolated. All participants had two doses of either the BNT162b2 or mRNA-1273 vaccine.

Specimen: CD4+ T cells from PBMCs cultured with SARS-CoV-2 spike peptides, collected after COVID-19 vaccination. The V and J genes are TRBV5-1 and TRBJ2-5; a possible D gene is TRBD1 (5 bases). The sequence came from a human donor who received a COVID-19 vaccine. The CDR3, as DNA: TGCGCCAGCAGCCAAGGGGCGAGGGAGACCCAGTACTTC. This translates into CASSQGARETQYF.